The 28 T cell receptor beta chains below were found in one sample sequenced in a study of shared clonotypes between healthy human individuals. TCRdb's copy holds only in-frame clones and misses some; the assay was immunoSEQ multiplex PCR. The sample records about 1,800,000 clones, about 95% being singletons. Naive CD8 cells, CD45RO-negative and positively selected for CCR7, excluded terminally differentiated effector memory CD45RA+ cells. The sample was naive CD8+ T cells sorted from blood. These receptor sequences come from a man between 18 and 35 years old in good health.

J is TRBJ2-7 and V is TRBV19, with D possibly matching TRBD1 (6 bases). The CDR3 consists of 15 residues. Germline CDR1 and CDR2: LNHDA and SQIVND (reference sequence). The ends were cut back, 5 bases at V and 7 bases at J, with 21 bases in the middle. CDR3 loop: CASSPGWGRVGEQYF. The CDR3 DNA reads TGTGCCAGTAGTCCAGGATGGGGGCGCGTAGGGGAGCAGTACTTC. The whole variable domain, remainder taken from reference TRBV19 and TRBJ2-7, is DGGITQSPKYLFRKEGQNVTLSCEQNLNHDAMYWYRQDPGQGLRLIYYSQIVNDFQKGDIAEGYSVSREKKESFPLTVTSAQKNPTAFYLCASSPGWGRVGEQYFGPGTRLTVT.

The genes are TRBV6-5 and TRBJ1-1; 9 bases are a match to TRBD1. V shed 4 bases, J shed 2 bases, and the junction held 5 bases outside the gene matches. The CDR3 sequence is 15 residues long. CDR1 is MNHEY and CDR2 is SVGAGI in the germline V gene. CDR3 in DNA: TGTGCCAGCAGTTCCGGACAGGGGAAAAACACTGAAGCTTTCTTT. Amino acid sequence: CASSSGQGKNTEAFF.

J is TRBJ2-7 and V is TRBV13; 9 bases fit TRBD2. V trimming: 1 base; J trimming: 4 bases; junction bases outside the gene matches: 5. Germline values: CDR1 PRHDT, CDR2 FYEKMQ (reference sequence). The CDR3 runs to 15 residues. For the CDR3, the DNA is TGTGCCAGCAGCTTAGTGCGGGAGGGCCTATACGAGCAGTACTTC. This translates into CASSLVREGLYEQYF.

On this clone itself: Different DNA sequences within this sample yield the same CDR3. The J gene is TRBJ2-2, the V gene TRBV9, with D unresolved. V lost 0 bases and J lost 1, with 4 bases in between. The germline V gene encodes CDR1 SGDLS and CDR2 YYNGEE. This CDR3 has 14 amino acids. CDR3 sequence: CASSVEVNTGELFF. The DNA of the CDR3 is TGTGCCAGCAGCGTAGAAGTGAACACCGGGGAGCTGTTTTTT.

V usage is TRBV4-1 and J usage is TRBJ2-3; D uncertain. V lost 1 base to trimming and J lost 0 bases, with 11 bases between them. Germline CDR1 is MGHRA and CDR2 is YSYEKL. The CDR3 is made up of 16 amino acids. The CDR3 reads CASSQGTVPSTDTQYF. As DNA, the CDR3 is TGCGCCAGCAGCCAAGGAACCGTACCCAGCACAGATACGCAGTATTTT.

CDR3 amino acids: CASSLGSNLDGYTF. The DNA of the CDR3 is TGTGCCAGCAGCTTAGGCAGTAACCTAGATGGCTACACCTTC. V usage is TRBV5-6 and J usage is TRBJ1-2; no definite D call. The CDR3 loop spans 14 amino acids. Trimming stripped 2 bases from V and 6 bases from J, with 14 bases between. CDR1 is SGHDT, CDR2 YYEEEE, per germline.

The chain employs TRBV29-1 and TRBJ1-2, with D tentatively TRBD1 (5 bases). Germline loops: CDR1 SQVTM, CDR2 ANQGSEA. Trimming removed 5 bases at V and 3 bases at J, with 10 bases between. The CDR3 runs to 12 residues. The CDR3 loop reads CSVSAGDYGYTF. In nucleotides, the CDR3 is TGCAGCGTTTCAGCGGGGGACTATGGCTACACCTTC.

The chain is built from TRBV9 and TRBJ1-6; D call uncertain. Trimming stripped 5 bases from V and 10 bases from J, with 13 bases between. This CDR3 region has 13 residues. Germline V lookup: CDR1 SGDLS, CDR2 YYNGEE. Here the CDR3 reads CASSVNLGSPLHF. Here the CDR3 DNA reads TGTGCCAGCAGTGTGAACCTTGGATCACCCCTCCACTTT.

The V call is TRBV9, the J call TRBJ2-1, with TRBD2 matching over 10 bases. With V trimmed by 3 bases and J by 3 bases, 3 bases remained unmatched. CDR3 length: 15 amino acids. Germline lookup yields CDR1 SGDLS and CDR2 YYNGEE. This chain's CDR3 is CASSAGTSDYNEQFF. CDR3 bases: TGTGCCAGCAGCGCCGGGACTAGCGACTACAATGAGCAGTTCTTC. The full variable domain, its missing parts supplied by reference TRBV9 and TRBJ2-1, is DSGVTQTPKHLITATGQRVTLRCSPRSGDLSVYWYQQSLDQGLQFLIQYYNGEERAKGNILERFSAQQFPDLHSELNLSSLELGDSALYFCASSAGTSDYNEQFFGPGTRLTVL.

J is TRBJ2-7 and V is TRBV4-1; D unclear. The V gene lost 1 base and the J gene lost 4 bases, with 11 bases spanning the gap. The CDR3 length is 14 residues. Germline V CDR1 and CDR2: MGHRA, YSYEKL. CDR3 residues: CASSQVPVGYEQYF. In DNA, the CDR3 is TGCGCCAGCAGCCAAGTCCCTGTTGGGTACGAGCAGTACTTC.

The rearrangement links TRBV13 to TRBJ1-1; TRBD1 agrees at 9 bases. From germline, CDR1 is PRHDT and CDR2 FYEKMQ (reference sequence). This CDR3 is built from 15 residues. V was clipped by 6 bases and J by 8 bases; unmatched bases: 13. CDR3 region: CASSTLSTGGLEAFF. CDR3 DNA sequence: TGTGCCAGCAGTACCCTTTCCACAGGGGGCCTCGAAGCTTTCTTT.

This rearrangement joins TRBV11-2 to TRBJ2-7; D perhaps matches TRBD1 (5 bases). This CDR3 region has 15 residues. Trimming removed 0 bases from V and 2 bases from J, with 11 bases in between. Germline CDR1 SGHAT, CDR2 FQNNGV. The CDR3: CASSLDLGRAYEQYF. The CDR3 DNA is TGTGCCAGCAGCTTAGATCTGGGCAGGGCCTACGAGCAGTACTTC. Full variable domain (outside the CDR3, taken from reference TRBV11-2 and TRBJ2-7): EAGVAQSPRYKIIEKRQSVAFWCNPISGHATLYWYQQILGQGPKLLIQFQNNGVVDDSQLPKDRFSAERLKGVDSTLKIQPAKLEDSAVYLCASSLDLGRAYEQYFGPGTRLTVT.

This clone was picked up a small number of times. The gene calls are TRBV28 and TRBJ1-2; no clear D. CDR1 and CDR2 from the germline V gene are MDHEN and SYDVKM. This CDR3 has 13 residues. V was trimmed by 5 bases and J by 4 bases, leaving 11 bases between them. The CDR3 bases are TGTGCCAGCAGTCCCCGAACAATCTATGGCTACACCTTC. This sequence encodes CASSPRTIYGYTF.

This clone was picked up one time. The genes are TRBV5-5 and TRBJ2-7, with no clear D. This CDR3 has 13 amino acids. From germline, CDR1 is SGHKS and CDR2 YYEKEE (reference sequence). V was pared by 5 bases and J by 0 bases, with 9 bases between. The CDR3 DNA is TGTGCCAGCAGTATACACTTCTCCTACGAGCAGTACTTC. Translated, it gives CASSIHFSYEQYF.

J is TRBJ2-7 and V is TRBV4-1; 11 bases are a match to TRBD2. Trimming cost V 1 base and J 2 bases; bases outside gene matches: 7. The CDR3 is 17 residues long. Germline V lookup: CDR1 MGHRA, CDR2 YSYEKL. The CDR3 spells CASSQVDSGRAAYEQYF. The CDR3 region has the DNA TGCGCCAGCAGCCAAGTCGATAGCGGGAGGGCCGCCTACGAGCAGTACTTC.

The chain recombines TRBV5-6 with TRBJ2-1; D is possibly TRBD1 (5 bases). CDR3 length equals 14 residues. CDR1 and CDR2 from the germline V gene are SGHDT and YYEEEE. Between the trimmed V and J ends, which lost 0 bases and 10 bases, there was a span of 14 bases. CDR3 region: CASSLGDTGNEQFF. CDR3 sequence (DNA): TGTGCCAGCAGCTTGGGAGATACAGGAAACGAGCAGTTCTTC. The entire variable domain, with the rest obtained from reference TRBV5-6 and TRBJ2-1, is as follows: DAGVTQSPTHLIKTRGQQVTLRCSPKSGHDTVSWYQQALGQGPQFIFQYYEEEERQRGNFPDRFSGHQFPNYSSELNVNALLLGDSALYLCASSLGDTGNEQFFGPGTRLTVL.

This sequence joins TRBV27 and TRBJ2-1, with a weak D call TRBD1 (6 bases). CDR3 length equals 16 residues. Trimming pared 3 bases from V and 3 bases from J, leaving 15 bases between. Germline CDR1 is MNHEY and CDR2 is SMNVEV (reference sequence). The CDR3 here is CASSFGQGRNYNEQFF. CDR3 DNA sequence: TGTGCCAGCAGTTTTGGGCAGGGGCGAAACTACAATGAGCAGTTCTTC.

The chain recombines TRBV5-4 with TRBJ2-7; D assignment may be TRBD1 or TRBD2 (5 bases each). The CDR3 totals 13 residues. Trimming left V 0 bases short and J 6 bases short, with 10 bases between. Germline CDR1 and CDR2: SGHNT and YYREEE (reference sequence). In DNA form, the CDR3 reads TGTGCCAGCAGCTTGGCTTATGGGGGCGAGCAGTACTTC. It codes for CASSLAYGGEQYF. Full variable domain (missing parts from reference TRBV5-4 and TRBJ2-7): ETGVTQSPTHLIKTRGQQVTLRCSSQSGHNTVSWYQQALGQGPQFIFQYYREEENGRGNFPPRFSGLQFPNYSSELNVNALELDDSALYLCASSLAYGGEQYFGPGTRLTVT.

J is TRBJ2-7 and V is TRBV14; 8 nucleotides align to TRBD1. V dropped 4 bases and J dropped 1; count of bases not matched to a gene: 3. The CDR3 extends over 14 amino acids. Germline values: CDR1 SGHDN, CDR2 FVKESK. The CDR3 sequence is CASSLTGESYEQYF. The CDR3 DNA reads as TGTGCCAGCAGCCTGACAGGGGAGTCCTACGAGCAGTACTTC.

This chain connects TRBV10-3 to TRBJ1-5; D remains ambiguous. V was trimmed by 11 bases and J by 0 bases, leaving 8 bases between them. Germline CDR1 reads ENHRY; CDR2 reads SYGVKD. CDR3 length: 12 residues. The CDR3 loop reads CAVGNSNQPQHF. In DNA, the CDR3 is TGTGCCGTCGGGAATAGCAATCAGCCCCAGCATTTT.

The chain is built from TRBV4-1 and TRBJ2-1; 12 bases align to TRBD2. The germline V gene has CDR1 MGHRA and CDR2 YSYEKL. The CDR3 has 15 residues. Trimming at V came to 4 bases and at J to 9 bases, leaving 7 bases not matched to a gene. The CDR3 region has the DNA TGCGCCAGCAGCCGACTAGCGGGAGTCGATAGTGAGCAGTTCTTC. Residues: CASSRLAGVDSEQFF.

CDR3 nucleotides: TGTGCCAGCAGCTTGTTGCGGTACAATGAGCAGTTCTTC. Its translation is CASSLLRYNEQFF. V usage is TRBV5-5 and J usage is TRBJ2-1; D is unclear. V lost 1 base, J lost 4 bases, and 6 bases lay in between. CDR1 and CDR2 from the germline V gene are SGHKS and YYEKEE (reference sequence). This CDR3 spans 13 amino acids.

The rearrangement links TRBV19 to TRBJ2-3, with D perhaps assigned TRBD1 or TRBD2 (5 bases each). V shed 3 bases and J shed 2 bases, with 18 bases lying between them. From germline, CDR1 is LNHDA and CDR2 SQIVND (reference sequence). CDR3 size: 17 residues. The CDR3 here is CASSMGPAVANTDTQYF. The CDR3 DNA is TGTGCCAGTAGTATGGGACCAGCAGTCGCTAACACAGATACGCAGTATTTT.

This clone has only a few counts. The chain is built from TRBV7-2 and TRBJ2-7; D is unclear. Germline V lookup: CDR1 SGHTA, CDR2 FQGNSA. CDR3 length: 15 residues. V gave up 1 base and J gave up 4 bases, with 14 bases separating them. The CDR3 nucleotides are TGTGCCAGCAGCTTAGTCCAGGTATCAGAGTACGAGCAGTACTTC. It codes for CASSLVQVSEYEQYF.

The CDR3 nucleotides read TGTGCCAGCAGTACGCTAGCGGGGGGCCTCACAGATACGCAGTATTTT. This codes for CASSTLAGGLTDTQYF. This chain uses TRBV6-6 with TRBJ2-3, with 11 bases aligning to TRBD2. The J segment lost 2 bases and the V segment lost 5 bases, leaving 6 bases of the junction unmatched. The CDR3 is 16 amino acids. CDR1 is MNHNY, CDR2 SVGAGI, per germline (reference sequence).

The J gene is TRBJ1-4, the V gene TRBV6-5, with 7 bases lining up with TRBD1. With 2 bases clipped from V and 7 bases from J, the junction kept 7 bases outside the gene matches. The CDR3 runs to 15 residues. Looked up from germline, CDR1 is MNHEY and CDR2 is SVGAGI. This chain's CDR3 is CASSYLDRVAEKLFF. In nucleotides, the CDR3 is TGTGCCAGCAGTTACCTCGACAGGGTGGCTGAAAAACTGTTTTTT.

This chain connects TRBV6-5 to TRBJ2-3; 10 bases agree with TRBD1. The junction had 3 bases not matched to a gene; V was cut back by 1 base and J by 2 bases. The CDR3 runs to 16 residues. From germline, CDR1 is MNHEY and CDR2 SVGAGI. The CDR3 sequence: CASSYWGTGDTDTQYF. CDR3 DNA sequence: TGTGCCAGCAGTTACTGGGGGACAGGGGACACAGATACGCAGTATTTT.

With regard to this clone: An end of the junction does not agree with germline; a read error may underlie this. This chain connects TRBV7-7 to TRBJ2-5, with a tentative D call TRBD1 (5 bases). CDR1 SSHAT and CDR2 FNYEAQ come from the germline V gene (reference sequence). There are 15 residues in the CDR3. For the CDR3, the DNA is TGTGCTAGCAGCTTATCTCACAGGAACCAAGAGACCCAGTACTTC. Translation: CASSLSHRNQETQYF.